The clone carrying this T cell receptor (beta chain) appeared a few times. Its specificity is unknown. The sample originates from a study of siplizumab effects on memory and regulatory T cells. Study results and caveats: A significant reduction in alloreactive sequences traceable to unstimulated CD4+ memory cells was produced by siplizumab.

V lost 0 bases and J 9 bases, leaving 15 bases between the germline ends. This CDR3 spans 14 amino acids. The germline V gene encodes CDR1 SGHNT and CDR2 YYREEE (reference sequence). Assay used: immunoSEQ multiplex PCR; TCRdb lists only in-frame clones, some missing. Of 85,000 to 130,000 clones in the sample, about 91% were seen once. The rearrangement joins TRBV5-4 to TRBJ2-5; D unresolved. This receptor was identified in a human donor in good health. Some clones in this sample may be carry-over from other donors' samples. The sequenced sample was CD4+ T cells sorted from blood. The CDR3 protein is CASSLARNEGPQYF. DNA of the CDR3: TGTGCCAGCAGCTTGGCCCGCAACGAAGGGCCCCAGTACTTC.